These 3 T cell receptor beta chains came from one sample sequenced in a study of CD8 T cells in ankylosing spondylitis. TCRdb fed the 5' RACE reads into MiXCR, producing one record per CDR3 protein. Of 200,000 to 300,000 distinct CDR3 sequences in the sample, over 8.5% were seen once. What was sequenced was blood, either unsorted or a sorted T cell fraction (not recorded which). The receptor set was obtained from a male donor with ankylosing spondylitis or in good health (not recorded which).

This clonotype appeared many times. V and J are TRBV25-1 and TRBJ2-7; D gene uncertain. Germline V lookup: CDR1 MGHDK, CDR2 SYGVNS. CDR3 size: 16 residues. Trimming removed 2 bases at V and 0 bases at J, with 14 bases between. The CDR3 DNA reads as TGTGCCAGCAGTGAAGGTGACGGCAGGAGCTCCTACGAGCAGTACTTC. It specifies CASSEGDGRSSYEQYF.

This clonotype appeared many times. The chain combines TRBV30 with TRBJ1-1; TRBD1 agrees at 7 bases. This CDR3 has 13 amino acids. After removal of 3 bases from V and 3 bases from J, the junction contained 4 bases not matched to a gene. Germline CDR1 reads GTSNPN; CDR2 reads SVGIG (reference sequence). The DNA for the CDR3 is TGTGCCTGGAGGTCAGGGGGGGACACTGAAGCTTTCTTT. It codes for CAWRSGGDTEAFF.

This clonotype occurred many times. The gene calls are TRBV12-3 or TRBV12-4 and TRBJ2-7; D perhaps matches TRBD2 (6 bases). The CDR3 extends over 13 amino acids. V gave up 5 bases and J gave up 7 bases, with 15 bases separating them. The chain's CDR3 is CASSLGGAGEQYF. CDR3 bases: TGTGCCAGCAGTCTTGGAGGGGCGGGGGAGCAGTACTTC.